Listed here are 9 T cell receptor beta chains from one sample, sequenced in a study of cytomegalovirus exposure and HLA in healthy donors. PCR primers comprised 60 Vbeta and 13 Jbeta primers. Assay: immunoSEQ multiplex PCR; the TCRdb copy retains only in-frame clones and omits some. Counted here are 150,000 to 200,000 clones, 81% occurring once; the ten biggest clones make up under 2%. Sequencing input: PBMCs. These TCRs come from a woman aged 18-35 years in good health and CMV-seronegative.

The V call is TRBV7-2, the J call TRBJ1-1; 7 bases match TRBD1. Germline values: CDR1 SGHTA, CDR2 FQGNSA. The CDR3 sequence is 14 residues long. J gave up 1 base and V 5 bases, and 4 bases lay outside the gene matches. In nucleotides, the CDR3 is TGTGCCAGCAGCACCCGGACAGGGAACACTGAAGCTTTCTTT. Amino acid sequence: CASSTRTGNTEAFF. Supplemented by reference TRBV7-2 and TRBJ1-1, the full variable domain reads GAGVSQSPSNKVTEKGKDVELRCDPISGHTALYWYRQSLGQGLEFLIYFQGNSAPDKSGLPSDRFSAERTGGSVSTLTIQRTQQEDSAVYLCASSTRTGNTEAFFGQGTRLTVV.

The chain joins TRBV6-5 to TRBJ1-4, with 10 bases identical to TRBD1. CDR3 size: 15 residues. The germline V gene encodes CDR1 MNHEY and CDR2 SVGAGI. V was pared by 6 bases and J by 10 bases, with 11 bases of the junction left unmatched. The CDR3 region has the DNA TGTGCCAGCAGACTTACGACAGGGGGCCCCGGAAAACTGTTTTTT. Translation: CASRLTTGGPGKLFF.

The V call is TRBV5-1, the J call TRBJ2-1; 11 nucleotides align to TRBD2. The CDR3 totals 16 residues. The J segment lost 10 bases and the V segment lost 0 bases, leaving 9 bases of the junction unmatched. In germline, CDR1 is SGHRS, CDR2 YFSETQ. CDR3 in amino acids: CASSLASGGLSGEQFF. CDR3 nucleotides: TGCGCCAGCAGCTTGGCTAGCGGGGGGCTAAGTGGAGAGCAGTTCTTC.

The V call is TRBV5-1, the J call TRBJ2-1, with TRBD2 matching 7 bases. Unmatched junction bases numbered 5, after V lost 2 bases and J lost 9 bases. This CDR3 comprises 13 residues. The germline gives CDR1 SGHRS, CDR2 YFSETQ. The CDR3 region is CASSLWTRGEQFF. The CDR3 DNA sequence: TGCGCCAGCAGCTTATGGACTAGAGGTGAGCAGTTCTTC.

The chain is built from TRBV2 and TRBJ2-2; D is ambiguous. Trimming took off 3 bases at V and 4 bases at J, with 6 bases between the two ends. The CDR3 has 13 amino acids. The germline V gene encodes CDR1 SNHLY and CDR2 FYNNEI. The CDR3 reads CASSDISTGELFF. Written as DNA, the CDR3 is TGTGCCAGCAGTGACATCAGCACCGGGGAGCTGTTTTTT.

This sequence joins TRBV7-3 and TRBJ2-6; D is possibly TRBD1 (6 bases). V dropped 4 bases and J dropped 4 bases, with 14 bases sitting between them. Germline assignment: CDR1 SGHTA and CDR2 FQGTGA. The CDR3 totals 16 residues. The CDR3 nucleotides read TGTGCCAGCAGCTCGCGAACAGGGTCAGGGGCCAACGTCCTGACTTTC. Protein product: CASSSRTGSGANVLTF.

The genes are TRBV7-3 and TRBJ2-3; maybe TRBD2 (6 bases). The V gene lost 2 bases and the J gene lost 4 bases, with 10 bases spanning the gap. Germline V gene sequence: CDR1 SGHTA, CDR2 FQGTGA. This CDR3 has 14 amino acids. In DNA form, the CDR3 reads TGTGCCAGCAGCTTATTTCCTAGCGCAGATACGCAGTATTTT. It codes for CASSLFPSADTQYF.

The sample holds a few counts of this clone. This chain joins TRBV4-1 and TRBJ2-7; D gene unclear. CDR3 size: 14 residues. Germline CDR1 reads MGHRA; CDR2 reads YSYEKL. Trimming took off 0 bases at V and 3 bases at J, with 9 bases between the two ends. DNA for the CDR3: TGCGCCAGCAGCCAAGAGTCGTCCTACTACGAGCAGTACTTC. It is translated as CASSQESSYYEQYF.

This clone showed up just once. Other DNA sequences within the sample encode an identical CDR3. The chain recombines TRBV5-1 with TRBJ2-1; D is uncertain. Germline loops: CDR1 SGHRS, CDR2 YFSETQ. This CDR3 is built from 11 residues. Trimming cost V 2 bases and J 9 bases, with 6 bases left between them. In nucleotides, the CDR3 is TGCGCCAGCAGCTTAGACTTTGAGCAGTTCTTC. Its translation is CASSLDFEQFF.